The T cell receptor beta chain described here comes from a study of blood T cell repertoires in COVID-19. The authors' processing: Researchers report that nucleated cell counts were estimated from reference gene primer amplification. The data were produced by immunoSEQ multiplex PCR, yet TCRdb's version contains in-frame clones alone and is incomplete. V, J and clone size are those of that table, while D and trimming were read from the DNA. The repertoire includes approximately 100,000 clones, 87% of them detected once, and 6.2% sits in the top ten. CDR3 length: 19 amino acids. The germline V gene has CDR1 LGHDT and CDR2 YNNKEL (reference sequence). V lost 0 bases, J lost 8 bases, and 16 bases stayed unmatched.

The genes are TRBV3-1 (or the pseudogene TRBV3-2) and TRBJ2-1, with 10 bases lining up with TRBD2. This receptor was obtained from a human donor in a cohort sampled during active COVID-19. Material for sequencing was peripheral blood. DNA of the CDR3: TGTGCCAGCAGCCAAGATCTTGGGGCTAGCGGGGGTCTTGGGGATGAGCAGTTCTTC. This codes for CASSQDLGASGGLGDEQFF.